The entry below gives a single TCR beta chain sequence along with its context. No antigen is known for it. This sample was taken from a study of T-cell reconstitution after alpha-beta-depleted transplantation in children. Findings and caveats of the study: T-cell counts and diversity at one year post-transplant came mainly from newly produced T cells.

Unique molecular identifiers were incorporated into the prepared TCRbeta library. A single record per CDR3 protein comes from TCRdb applying MiXCR to the PCR reads. The top ten clones hold around 24% of a sample with around 130,000 distinct CDR3 sequences, roughly 9.7% of them seen once. Germline V gene lookup returns CDR1 MNHEY and CDR2 SVGAGI. The trim removed 0 bases at V and 1 base at J, leaving 8 bases unmatched. The CDR3 has 17 amino acids. The clonotype was recovered from a girl less than two years old who had a stem cell transplant for combined immunodeficiency, so the T cells may come from the graft donor. The sequencing used PBMCs, mostly from graft donor cells, collected 180 days after TCRalphabeta/CD19-depleted stem cell transplant. V is TRBV6-5 and J is TRBJ1-2; 7 nucleotides match TRBD1. In nucleotides, the CDR3 is TGTGCCAGCAGTTACTCCCGACAGGGACCTTTTAACTATGGCTACACCTTC. As protein: CASSYSRQGPFNYGYTF.